This T cell receptor (beta chain) was obtained from a study of blood T cell repertoires in COVID-19. Per the study methods: Cell counts per sample came from amplifying reference gene primers. Assay: immunoSEQ multiplex PCR; the TCRdb copy retains only in-frame clones and omits some. The V and J calls and the clone size are those of that table, but D and trimming were determined from the DNA. The sample has around 150,000 clones, more than 80% seen once. The CDR3 runs to 15 residues. V lost 2 bases and J lost 5, with 14 bases in between. Germline V lookup: CDR1 SGHAT, CDR2 FQNNGV. The TCR originated in a man aged 70-80 years with acute or convalescent COVID-19. What was sequenced was peripheral blood. The chain combines TRBV11-2 with TRBJ2-3; tentative D call: TRBD2 (5 bases). CDR3 DNA sequence: TGTGCCAGCAGCTTATCAGTGGGAGAGGGAGATACGCAGTATTTT. Translated, it gives CASSLSVGEGDTQYF.